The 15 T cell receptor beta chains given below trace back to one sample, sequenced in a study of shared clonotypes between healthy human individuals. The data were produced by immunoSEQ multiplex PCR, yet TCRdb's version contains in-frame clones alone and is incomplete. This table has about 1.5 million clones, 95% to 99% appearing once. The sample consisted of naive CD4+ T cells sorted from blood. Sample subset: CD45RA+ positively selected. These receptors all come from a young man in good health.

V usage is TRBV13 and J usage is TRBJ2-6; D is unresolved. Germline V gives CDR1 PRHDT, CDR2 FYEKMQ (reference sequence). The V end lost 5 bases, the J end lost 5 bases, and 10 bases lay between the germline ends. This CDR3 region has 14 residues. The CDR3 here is CASSPLDRANVLTF. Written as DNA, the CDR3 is TGTGCCAGCAGCCCCCTTGATAGGGCCAACGTCCTGACTTTC. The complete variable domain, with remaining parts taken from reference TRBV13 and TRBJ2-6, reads AAGVIQSPRHLIKEKRETATLKCYPIPRHDTVYWYQQGPGQDPQFLISFYEKMQSDKGSIPDRFSAQQFSDYHSELNMSSLELGDSALYFCASSPLDRANVLTFGAGSRLTVL.

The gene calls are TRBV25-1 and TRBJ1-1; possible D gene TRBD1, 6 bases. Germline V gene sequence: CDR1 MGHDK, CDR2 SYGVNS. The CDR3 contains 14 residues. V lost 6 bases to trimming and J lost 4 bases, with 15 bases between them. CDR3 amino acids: CASSGQLPLTEAFF. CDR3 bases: TGTGCCAGCAGCGGACAGCTCCCCCTCACTGAAGCTTTCTTT.

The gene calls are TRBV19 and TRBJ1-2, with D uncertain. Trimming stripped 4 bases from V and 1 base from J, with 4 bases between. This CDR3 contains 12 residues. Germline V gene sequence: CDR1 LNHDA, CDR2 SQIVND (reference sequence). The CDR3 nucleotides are TGTGCCAGTAGTAGTTTTAACTATGGCTACACCTTC. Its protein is CASSSFNYGYTF.

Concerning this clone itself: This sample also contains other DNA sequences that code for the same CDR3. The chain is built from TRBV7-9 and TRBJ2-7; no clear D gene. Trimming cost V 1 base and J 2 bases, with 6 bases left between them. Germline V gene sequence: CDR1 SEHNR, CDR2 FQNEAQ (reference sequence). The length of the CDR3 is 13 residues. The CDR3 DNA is TGTGCCAGCAGCTTAGGGACCGCCTACGAGCAGTACTTC. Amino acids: CASSLGTAYEQYF.

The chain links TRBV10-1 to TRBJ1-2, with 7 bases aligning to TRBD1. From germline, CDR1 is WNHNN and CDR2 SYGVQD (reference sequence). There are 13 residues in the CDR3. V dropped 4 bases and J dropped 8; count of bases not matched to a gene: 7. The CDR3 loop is CASSAAGGFGYTF. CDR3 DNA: TGCGCCAGCAGTGCCGCAGGGGGGTTCGGCTACACCTTC.

Written as DNA, the CDR3 is TGTGCCAGCAGCCAAGGAAAGGTCTATGAGCAGTTCTTC. Its protein product is CASSQGKVYEQFF. The chain couples TRBV14 to TRBJ2-1; D gene unclear. V lost 1 base and J lost 8, with 9 bases in between. CDR1 is SGHDN and CDR2 is FVKESK in the germline V gene. The CDR3 totals 13 residues.

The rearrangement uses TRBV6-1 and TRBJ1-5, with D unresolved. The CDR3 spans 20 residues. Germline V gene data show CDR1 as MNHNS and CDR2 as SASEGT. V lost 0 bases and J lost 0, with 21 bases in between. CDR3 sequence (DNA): TGTGCCAGCAGTGAAGCCCTTCGAGGGCGCCAAGCCGTTAGCAATCAGCCCCAGCATTTT. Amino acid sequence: CASSEALRGRQAVSNQPQHF.

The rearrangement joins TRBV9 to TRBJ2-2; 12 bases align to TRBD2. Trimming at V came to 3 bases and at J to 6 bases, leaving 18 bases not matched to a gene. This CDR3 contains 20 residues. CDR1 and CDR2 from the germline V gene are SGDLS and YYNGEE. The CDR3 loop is CASSAKREGSRLAGAGELFF. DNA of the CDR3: TGTGCCAGCAGCGCGAAGCGGGAGGGGTCTAGACTAGCGGGAGCCGGGGAGCTGTTTTTT.

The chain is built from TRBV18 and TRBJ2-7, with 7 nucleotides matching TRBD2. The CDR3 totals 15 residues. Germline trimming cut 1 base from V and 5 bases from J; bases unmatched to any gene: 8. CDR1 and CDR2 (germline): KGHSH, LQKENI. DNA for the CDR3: TGTGCCAGCTCACCACGGGAGGGAGTTAGAAACGAGCAGTACTTC. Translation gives CASSPREGVRNEQYF.

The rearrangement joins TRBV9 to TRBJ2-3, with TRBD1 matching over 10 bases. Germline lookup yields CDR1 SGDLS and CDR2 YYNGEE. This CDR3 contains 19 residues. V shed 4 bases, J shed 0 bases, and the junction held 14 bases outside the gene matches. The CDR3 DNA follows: TGTGCCAGCAGCTCGCGAGGACAGGGGGGGCGGACTAGCACAGATACGCAGTATTTT. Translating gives CASSSRGQGGRTSTDTQYF.

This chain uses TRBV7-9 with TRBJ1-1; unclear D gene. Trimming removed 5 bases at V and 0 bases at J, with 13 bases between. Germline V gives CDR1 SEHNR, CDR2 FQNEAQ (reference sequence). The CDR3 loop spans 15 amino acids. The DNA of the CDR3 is TGTGCCAGCAGCCTCCTCGATACGGTGAACACTGAAGCTTTCTTT. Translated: CASSLLDTVNTEAFF.

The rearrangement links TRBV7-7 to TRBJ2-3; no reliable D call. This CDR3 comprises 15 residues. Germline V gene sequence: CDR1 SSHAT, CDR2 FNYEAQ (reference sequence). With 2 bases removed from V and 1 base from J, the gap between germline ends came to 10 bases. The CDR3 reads CASSLFPQGTDTQYF. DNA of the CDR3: TGTGCCAGCAGCTTATTCCCGCAGGGCACAGATACGCAGTATTTT.

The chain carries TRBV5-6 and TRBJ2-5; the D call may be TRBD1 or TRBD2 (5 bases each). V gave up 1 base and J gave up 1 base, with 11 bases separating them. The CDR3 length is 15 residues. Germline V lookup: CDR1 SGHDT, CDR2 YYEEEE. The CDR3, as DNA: TGTGCCAGCAGCTTGTTGGGGACGGCCCAAGAGACCCAGTACTTC. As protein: CASSLLGTAQETQYF. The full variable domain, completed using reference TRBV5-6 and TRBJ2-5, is DAGVTQSPTHLIKTRGQQVTLRCSPKSGHDTVSWYQQALGQGPQFIFQYYEEEERQRGNFPDRFSGHQFPNYSSELNVNALLLGDSALYLCASSLLGTAQETQYFGPGTRLLVL.

CDR3 residues: CASSVETGLFGNTIYF. The CDR3 nucleotides are TGTGCCAGCAGCGTAGAGACAGGGCTGTTTGGAAACACCATATATTTT. V gene TRBV9 combines with J gene TRBJ1-3; 7 nucleotides agree with TRBD1. There are 16 residues in the CDR3. Germline loops: CDR1 SGDLS, CDR2 YYNGEE. V lost 0 bases, J lost 3 bases, and 6 bases stayed unmatched.

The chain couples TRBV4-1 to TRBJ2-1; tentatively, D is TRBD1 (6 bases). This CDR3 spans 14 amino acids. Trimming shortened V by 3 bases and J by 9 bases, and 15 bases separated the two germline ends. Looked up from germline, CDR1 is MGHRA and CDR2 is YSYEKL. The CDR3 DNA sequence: TGCGCCAGCAGCCAGACACCCCAGGGGTTTGAGCAGTTCTTC. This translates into CASSQTPQGFEQFF.